Sequencing of this T cell receptor (beta chain) was carried out in a study of T cells in Graves' hyperthyroidism and ophthalmopathy. The overall study: The initial diagnosis was the point when peripheral blood was collected, ahead of any treatment.

General study points: In blood, most of the thyroid clonotypes expanded above 0.001 were also present.

There were TCR beta CDR3 regions amplified from RNA transcripts. Researchers ran a first-round RT-PCR on the TCR CDR3 using the HTBI primer set. Using its own MiXCR run on the multiplex PCR reads, TCRdb lists one record per CDR3 protein. This table holds 640,000 or so distinct CDR3 sequences, roughly 14% found once. A note on this clonotype: Its antigen is still unknown.

The diagnostic basis comprised clinical symptoms, serum thyroxine and TRAb, thyroid ultrasound and orbital computed tomography. The specimen was blood. This TCR was recovered from a woman in her thirties or forties with Graves' ophthalmopathy.

The CDR3 region has the DNA TGTGCCAGCAGCCCGAAGGGGAGCGGGATGGAGACCCAGTACTTC. This translates into CASSPKGSGMETQYF. The chain recombines TRBV7-3 with TRBJ2-5, with TRBD2 matching 7 bases. V dropped 5 bases and J dropped 5; count of bases not matched to a gene: 11. The germline gives CDR1 SGHTA, CDR2 FQGTGA. CDR3 size: 15 residues.